Following are 30 T cell receptor beta chains from one sample sequenced in a study of blood T cell repertoires in COVID-19. Assay: immunoSEQ multiplex PCR; the TCRdb copy retains only in-frame clones and omits some. The top ten hold approximately 9.9% of the sample, which has some 130,000 clones, more than 75% seen once. Sequencing was carried out using peripheral blood. All receptors come from a man between 60 and 70 years old who had recovered from COVID-19.

V gene TRBV28 combines with J gene TRBJ2-7, with TRBD1 matching 10 bases. With V trimmed by 2 bases and J by 2 bases, 6 bases remained unmatched. This CDR3 spans 16 amino acids. Germline V gene sequence: CDR1 MDHEN, CDR2 SYDVKM. The DNA of the CDR3 is TGTGCCAGCAGTTTACTGGGACAGGGGATCACCTACGAGCAGTACTTC. It encodes CASSLLGQGITYEQYF.

The rearrangement joins TRBV6-6 to TRBJ1-1; unclear D gene. Trimming took off 2 bases at V and 11 bases at J, with 9 bases between the two ends. The CDR3 runs to 11 residues. Germline-derived CDR1 and CDR2 are MNHNY and SVGAGI (reference sequence). The CDR3 region has the DNA TGTGCCAGCAGTTACAACACATGGGCTTTCTTT. Amino acids: CASSYNTWAFF.

The chain recombines TRBV2 with TRBJ1-4, with a tentative D call TRBD1 (5 bases). This CDR3 contains 15 residues. The germline gives CDR1 SNHLY, CDR2 FYNNEI. V dropped 5 bases and J dropped 7 bases, with 17 bases sitting between them. The CDR3 sequence is CASSRQWGFGEKLFF. CDR3 in DNA: TGTGCCAGCAGTCGACAGTGGGGTTTTGGTGAAAAACTGTTTTTT.

The V call is TRBV4-1, the J call TRBJ2-1, with 10 bases lining up with TRBD2. The CDR3 sequence is 18 residues long. V lost 6 bases, J lost 4 bases, and 15 bases stayed unmatched. CDR1 is MGHRA, CDR2 YSYEKL, per germline. CDR3 nucleotide sequence: TGCGCCAGCAGAACAGCTGGCACCGGGACTAGCGCGTACAATGAGCAGTTCTTC. Translation gives CASRTAGTGTSAYNEQFF.

The CDR3 reads CASIRDRGGNQPQHF. The CDR3 bases are TGTGCCAGCATTCGGGACAGGGGGGGCAATCAGCCCCAGCATTTT. The V gene is TRBV6-5, the J gene TRBJ1-5, with 11 positions matching TRBD1. CDR3 size: 15 residues. Germline lookup yields CDR1 MNHEY and CDR2 SVGAGI. The V segment lost 7 bases and the J segment 2 bases; nucleotides outside the gene matches: 4.

The V call is TRBV5-1, the J call TRBJ2-1; TRBD1 agrees at 10 bases. The CDR3 loop spans 15 amino acids. V was clipped by 4 bases and J by 10 bases; unmatched bases: 11. CDR1 is SGHRS, CDR2 YFSETQ, per germline. This CDR3 reads CASSTPGQGEGEQFF. DNA for the CDR3: TGCGCCAGCAGCACCCCCGGACAGGGGGAAGGGGAGCAGTTCTTC. Full variable domain (missing parts from reference TRBV5-1 and TRBJ2-1): KAGVTQTPRYLIKTRGQQVTLSCSPISGHRSVSWYQQTPGQGLQFLFEYFSETQRNKGNFPGRFSGRQFSNSRSEMNVSTLELGDSALYLCASSTPGQGEGEQFFGPGTRLTVL.

The J gene is TRBJ1-6, the V gene TRBV7-2, with D possibly TRBD1 on 6 matching bases. The CDR3 has 16 residues. V was cut by 4 bases and J by 9 bases, with 19 bases left in between. The germline V gene encodes CDR1 SGHTA and CDR2 FQGNSA. The CDR3 DNA reads TGTGCCAGCAGCTCGGGCCCGGGCCCCAGGGGTTCACCCCTCCACTTT. This gives the protein CASSSGPGPRGSPLHF.

The V call is TRBV28, the J call TRBJ1-5; D unclear. Germline CDR1 MDHEN, CDR2 SYDVKM. V lost 3 bases to trimming and J lost 5 bases, with 5 bases between them. The CDR3 runs to 12 residues. The CDR3 DNA sequence: TGTGCCAGCAGTTTGTTAGATCAGCCCCAGCATTTT. It specifies CASSLLDQPQHF.

The CDR3 spells CASSQEVGAGQETQYF. In DNA, the CDR3 is TGCGCCAGCAGCCAAGAGGTAGGGGCCGGTCAAGAGACCCAGTACTTC. The chain links TRBV4-3 to TRBJ2-5; a possible D gene is TRBD1 (5 bases). CDR3 length equals 16 residues. Per the germline V gene, CDR1 is LGHNA and CDR2 is YSLEER. V was pared by 0 bases and J by 2 bases, with 13 bases between.

The chain combines TRBV28 with TRBJ2-3; D possibly corresponds to TRBD2 (6 bases). V was pared by 2 bases and J by 1 base, with 19 bases between. This CDR3 has 18 amino acids. The germline gives CDR1 MDHEN, CDR2 SYDVKM. In nucleotides, the CDR3 is TGTGCCAGCAGTTTACGCGGTAGCGGATCGAGGGGCACAGATACGCAGTATTTT. Its protein product is CASSLRGSGSRGTDTQYF.

The chain uses TRBV10-3 and TRBJ2-1, with 13 bases matching TRBD2. With 3 bases clipped from V and 6 bases from J, the junction kept 8 bases outside the gene matches. The CDR3 has 17 residues. Germline-derived CDR1 and CDR2 are ENHRY and SYGVKD. The CDR3 sequence is CAISDLGLAGVGNEQFF. DNA for the CDR3: TGTGCCATCAGTGACCTTGGACTAGCGGGAGTCGGCAATGAGCAGTTCTTC.

This chain links TRBV5-1 with TRBJ2-3; TRBD1 matches at 10 bases. V dropped 4 bases and J dropped 1; count of bases not matched to a gene: 6. Germline V gives CDR1 SGHRS, CDR2 YFSETQ. This CDR3 comprises 16 residues. The CDR3 nucleotides read TGCGCCAGCAGCGTCTCCGGGACAGGGGGCACAGATACGCAGTATTTT. Amino acids: CASSVSGTGGTDTQYF.

In its sample, this clone was seen a few times. The V and J genes are TRBV9 and TRBJ1-3; weak D call: TRBD1 (6 bases). The CDR3 contains 14 residues. V was trimmed by 4 bases and J by 0 bases, leaving 8 bases between them. The germline V gene encodes CDR1 SGDLS and CDR2 YYNGEE. The CDR3, as DNA: TGTGCCAGCAGCCCGGACAGCTCTGGAAACACCATATATTTT. The encoded protein is CASSPDSSGNTIYF.

CDR3 coding DNA: TGTGCCTCGGCGCGGCTAGCGGGAAGCTCCTACAATGAGCAGTTCTTC. It yields the protein CASARLAGSSYNEQFF. This chain joins TRBV27 and TRBJ2-1; 9 positions agree with TRBD2. The V gene end was trimmed by 11 bases and the J gene end by 0 bases; junction bases not matched to a gene: 11. Germline V gene sequence: CDR1 MNHEY, CDR2 SMNVEV (reference sequence). This CDR3 spans 16 amino acids.

This chain uses TRBV19 with TRBJ2-1, with D possibly TRBD2 on 6 matching bases. The germline CDR1 and CDR2 sequences are LNHDA and SQIVND (reference sequence). This CDR3 spans 14 amino acids. V lost 4 bases to trimming and J lost 0 bases, with 7 bases between them. The CDR3 DNA reads TGTGCCAGTAGTACCGGGAGCTCCTACAATGAGCAGTTCTTC. Translating gives CASSTGSSYNEQFF.

The chain is built from TRBV4-1 and TRBJ1-1, with a tentative D call TRBD1 (5 bases). The germline V gene has CDR1 MGHRA and CDR2 YSYEKL. V dropped 0 bases and J dropped 5 bases, with 10 bases sitting between them. This CDR3 has 14 amino acids. The CDR3 nucleotides read TGCGCCAGCAGCCAAGAGCAGGGTTTAACTGAAGCTTTCTTT. Translated: CASSQEQGLTEAFF.

The chain is built from TRBV30 and TRBJ1-6; possibly TRBD1 for D (6 bases). The germline gives CDR1 GTSNPN, CDR2 SVGIG (reference sequence). Trimming cost V 0 bases and J 7 bases, with 10 bases left between them. The CDR3 consists of 14 residues. The chain's CDR3 is CAWSVQGSNSPLHF. The DNA of the CDR3 is TGTGCCTGGAGTGTACAGGGTTCAAATTCACCCCTCCACTTT.

V usage is TRBV7-8 and J usage is TRBJ1-6; D perhaps matches TRBD1 (5 bases). Germline CDR1 is SGHVS and CDR2 is FQNEAQ. Trimming shortened V by 5 bases and J by 6 bases, and 14 bases separated the two germline ends. The CDR3 covers 15 residues. As DNA, the CDR3 is TGTGCCAGCAGCCCTAGGCAGGGAACTAATTCACCCCTCCACTTT. Translating it yields CASSPRQGTNSPLHF.

This chain uses TRBV18 with TRBJ1-1; TRBD1 matches 8 bases. CDR1 is KGHSH and CDR2 is LQKENI in the germline V gene. The CDR3 contains 14 residues. With 3 bases clipped from V and 6 bases from J, the junction kept 6 bases outside the gene matches. The CDR3 reads CASSPDRATPEAFF. As DNA, the CDR3 is TGTGCCAGCTCACCGGACAGGGCGACCCCTGAAGCTTTCTTT.

The V call is TRBV2, the J call TRBJ1-2; 9 bases agree with TRBD1. Per germline, CDR1 SNHLY and CDR2 FYNNEI. Trimming removed 7 bases from V and 3 bases from J; junction bases left unmatched: 6. The CDR3 is 14 amino acids. The CDR3 loop reads CASIYDRGYYGYTF. The DNA for the CDR3 is TGTGCCAGCATCTATGACAGGGGGTACTATGGCTACACCTTC.

This clone has a handful of counts. The gene calls are TRBV7-2 and TRBJ1-1, with D possibly TRBD1 on 6 matching bases. Germline lookup yields CDR1 SGHTA and CDR2 FQGNSA. Trimming cost V 5 bases and J 2 bases, with 15 bases left between them. The CDR3 loop spans 15 amino acids. The CDR3 here is CASSLTGGSNTEAFF. The CDR3 bases are TGTGCCAGCAGCCTGACGGGGGGCAGTAACACTGAAGCTTTCTTT.

In DNA form, the CDR3 reads TGTGCCACCCAACATGGAGGGACTTATAGCAATCAGCCCCAGCATTTT. It is translated as CATQHGGTYSNQPQHF. The genes are TRBV6-6 and TRBJ1-5; D may be TRBD1 (5 bases). Germline V gene lookup returns CDR1 MNHNY and CDR2 SVGAGI (reference sequence). The CDR3 has 16 residues. Trimming removed 10 bases from V and 0 bases from J, with 19 bases in between.

This sequence joins TRBV6-2 or TRBV6-3 and TRBJ2-5, with TRBD2 identical over 13 bases. The CDR3 is 17 residues long. Germline-derived CDR1 and CDR2 are MNHEY and SVGEGT. Trimming at V came to 2 bases and at J to 1 base, leaving 4 bases not matched to a gene. DNA of the CDR3: TGTGCCAGCAGTTACGGACTAGCGGGGGCCTTCCAAGAGACCCAGTACTTC. Amino acid sequence: CASSYGLAGAFQETQYF.

V usage is TRBV5-5 and J usage is TRBJ1-1, with D possibly TRBD1 on 6 matching bases. Deletions cut 3 bases from V and 0 bases from J, with 15 bases between. Germline V gene lookup returns CDR1 SGHKS and CDR2 YYEKEE (reference sequence). There are 16 residues in the CDR3. CDR3 in amino acids: CASSSPGGRMNTEAFF. The DNA of the CDR3 is TGTGCCAGCAGCTCCCCTGGGGGCCGGATGAACACTGAAGCTTTCTTT.

This clone was observed many times. The chain carries TRBV29-1 and TRBJ2-1, with TRBD2 as a possible D gene (5 bases). The CDR3 spans 11 residues. Trimming cost V 0 bases and J 10 bases, with 7 bases left between them. Per germline, CDR1 SQVTM and CDR2 ANQGSEA. CDR3 nucleotides: TGCAGCGTTGAAGAGGGAGCGGAGCAGTTCTTC. It encodes CSVEEGAEQFF.

The chain employs TRBV6-5 and TRBJ2-1, with 11 bases that match TRBD1. The CDR3 consists of 15 residues. V trimming: 0 bases; J trimming: 12 bases; junction bases outside the gene matches: 7. Germline CDR1 is MNHEY and CDR2 is SVGAGI. In nucleotides, the CDR3 is TGTGCCAGCAGTTACTCCCACCGGGACAGGGGGAGGCAGTTCTTC. Translated: CASSYSHRDRGRQFF.

The J gene is TRBJ2-7, the V gene TRBV9, with 9 nucleotides matching TRBD2. Germline-derived CDR1 and CDR2 are SGDLS and YYNGEE. This CDR3 is 15 amino acids long. Germline trimming cut 0 bases from V and 5 bases from J; bases unmatched to any gene: 6. The CDR3, as DNA: TGTGCCAGCAGCGTAGATGGTAGCGGGGGCCACGAGCAGTACTTC. The encoded protein is CASSVDGSGGHEQYF.

The rearrangement links TRBV12-3 or TRBV12-4 to TRBJ1-5, with D possibly matching TRBD1 (6 bases). Trimming took off 3 bases at V and 7 bases at J, with 10 bases between the two ends. This CDR3 has 13 residues. The CDR3 coding sequence is TGTGCCAGCAGTTTCCGCAGGGGACAGCCCCAGCATTTT. Translated: CASSFRRGQPQHF.

In regard to this clone: This may be a read error, as it is one base from a much larger clone. The chain couples TRBV5-1 to TRBJ1-5; no reliable D call. Germline CDR1 SGHRS, CDR2 YFSETQ. There are 13 residues in the CDR3. With 4 bases removed from V and 4 bases from J, the gap between germline ends came to 9 bases. The DNA for the CDR3 is TGCGCCAGCAGCCGGGAGGGAAATCAGCCCCAGCATTTT. This sequence encodes CASSREGNQPQHF.

This chain uses TRBV9 with TRBJ2-1, with D unresolved. The CDR3 sequence is 16 residues long. Germline lookup yields CDR1 SGDLS and CDR2 YYNGEE. V was pared by 0 bases and J by 2 bases, with 12 bases between. CDR3 in amino acids: CASSVGLGETYNEQFF. The CDR3 coding sequence is TGTGCCAGCAGCGTAGGTTTGGGCGAAACCTACAATGAGCAGTTCTTC.